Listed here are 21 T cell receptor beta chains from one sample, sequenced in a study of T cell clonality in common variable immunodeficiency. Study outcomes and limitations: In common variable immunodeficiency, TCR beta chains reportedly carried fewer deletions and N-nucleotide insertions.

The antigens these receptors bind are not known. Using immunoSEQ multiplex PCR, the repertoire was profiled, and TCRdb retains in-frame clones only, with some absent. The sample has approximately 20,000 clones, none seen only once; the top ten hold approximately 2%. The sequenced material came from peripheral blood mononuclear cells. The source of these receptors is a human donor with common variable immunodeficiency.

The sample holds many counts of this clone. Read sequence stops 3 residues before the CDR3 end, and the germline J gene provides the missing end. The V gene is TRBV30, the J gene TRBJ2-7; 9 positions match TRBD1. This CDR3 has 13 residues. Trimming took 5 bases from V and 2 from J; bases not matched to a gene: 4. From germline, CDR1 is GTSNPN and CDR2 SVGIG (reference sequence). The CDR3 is CAWERQGAYEQYF. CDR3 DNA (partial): TGTGCCTGGGAACGACAGGGGGCCTACGAG.

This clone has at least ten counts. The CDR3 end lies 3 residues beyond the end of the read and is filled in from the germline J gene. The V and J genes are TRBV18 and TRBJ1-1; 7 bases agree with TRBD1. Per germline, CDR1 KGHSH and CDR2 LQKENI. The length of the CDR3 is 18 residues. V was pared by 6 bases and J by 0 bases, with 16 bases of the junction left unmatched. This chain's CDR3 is CASSPPVDRKAMNTEAFF. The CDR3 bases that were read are TGTGCCAGCTCCCCCCCCGTGGACAGGAAAGCTATGAACACTGAA. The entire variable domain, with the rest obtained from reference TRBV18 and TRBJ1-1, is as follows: NAGVMQNPRHLVRRRGQEARLRCSPMKGHSHVYWYRQLPEEGLKFMVYLQKENIIDESGMPKERFSAEFPKEGPSILRIQQVVRGDSAAYFCASSPPVDRKAMNTEAFFGQGTRLTVV.

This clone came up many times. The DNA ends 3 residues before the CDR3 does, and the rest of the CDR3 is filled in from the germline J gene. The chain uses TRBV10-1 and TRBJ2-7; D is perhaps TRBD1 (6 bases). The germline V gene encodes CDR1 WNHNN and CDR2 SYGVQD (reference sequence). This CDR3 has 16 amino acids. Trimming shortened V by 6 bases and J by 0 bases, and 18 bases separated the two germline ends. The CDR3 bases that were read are TGCGCCAGCAGAAAGGACAGCCGAAGGTGCTCCTACGAG. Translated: CASRKDSRRCSYE. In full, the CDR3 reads CASRKDSRRCSYEQYF.

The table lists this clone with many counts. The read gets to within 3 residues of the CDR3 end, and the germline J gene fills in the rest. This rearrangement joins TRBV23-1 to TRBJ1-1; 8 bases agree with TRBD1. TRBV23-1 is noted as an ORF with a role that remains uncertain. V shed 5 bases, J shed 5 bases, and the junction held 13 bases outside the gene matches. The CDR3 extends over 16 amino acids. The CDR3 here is CASSYRDRHLGTEAFF. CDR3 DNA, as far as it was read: TGCGCCAGCAGTTACCGGGACAGGCATTTGGGTACTGAA.

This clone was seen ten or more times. The CDR3 bases that were read are TGTGCCAGCAGCTTGGGACCAGGGGCGAACACTGAA. This sequence encodes CASSLGPGANTE. The CDR3 in full is CASSLGPGANTEAFF. The genes are TRBV7-3 and TRBJ1-1; perhaps TRBD1 as D (6 bases). The read stops 3 residues short of the end of the CDR3; the missing end is completed from the germline J gene. Germline V CDR1 and CDR2: SGHTA, FQGTGA. Trimming pared 3 bases from V and 1 base from J, leaving 12 bases between. CDR3 length: 15 residues.

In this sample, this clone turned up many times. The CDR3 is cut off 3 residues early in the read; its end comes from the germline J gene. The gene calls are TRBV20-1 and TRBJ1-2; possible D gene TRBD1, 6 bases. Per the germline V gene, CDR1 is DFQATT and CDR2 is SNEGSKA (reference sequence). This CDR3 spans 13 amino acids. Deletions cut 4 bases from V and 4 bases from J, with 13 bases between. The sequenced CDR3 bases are TGCAGTGCTACCCCGGGGGGGCTCTATGGC. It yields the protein CSATPGGLYG. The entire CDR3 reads CSATPGGLYGYTF.

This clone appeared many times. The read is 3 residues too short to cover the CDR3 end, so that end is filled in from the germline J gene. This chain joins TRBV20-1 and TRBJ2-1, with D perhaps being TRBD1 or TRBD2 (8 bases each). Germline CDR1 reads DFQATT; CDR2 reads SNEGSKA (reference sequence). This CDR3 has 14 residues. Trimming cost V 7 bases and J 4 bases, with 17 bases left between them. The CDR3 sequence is CSVAGQVEYNEQFF. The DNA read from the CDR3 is TGCAGTGTAGCGGGACAGGTGGAATACAATGAG.

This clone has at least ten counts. CDR3 DNA, as far as it was read: TGTGCCAGCAGCTTAGTCGCGGGCGGACGAGAGACC. Its protein is CASSLVAGGRET. The whole CDR3 region reads CASSLVAGGRETQYF. The J gene is TRBJ2-5, the V gene TRBV7-2; possibly TRBD2 for D (5 bases). The sequence runs out 3 residues before the end of the CDR3; the remainder is reconstructed from the germline J gene. From germline, CDR1 is SGHTA and CDR2 FQGNSA. V was cut by 1 base and J by 4 bases, with 13 bases left in between. The CDR3 has 15 residues.

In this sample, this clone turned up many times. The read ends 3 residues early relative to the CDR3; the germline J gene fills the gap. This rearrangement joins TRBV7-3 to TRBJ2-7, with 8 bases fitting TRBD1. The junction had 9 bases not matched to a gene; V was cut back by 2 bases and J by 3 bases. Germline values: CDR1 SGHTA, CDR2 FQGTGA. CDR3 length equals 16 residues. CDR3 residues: CASSLGPGQGRYEQYF. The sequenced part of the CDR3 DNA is TGTGCCAGCAGCTTAGGTCCCGGACAGGGACGCTACGAG.

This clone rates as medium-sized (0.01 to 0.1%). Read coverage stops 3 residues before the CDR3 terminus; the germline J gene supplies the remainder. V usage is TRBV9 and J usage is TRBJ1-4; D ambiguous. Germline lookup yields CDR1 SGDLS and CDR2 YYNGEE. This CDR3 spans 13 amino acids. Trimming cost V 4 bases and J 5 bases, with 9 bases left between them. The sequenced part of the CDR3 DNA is TGTGCCAGCAGCTTACAGCAGAATGAAAAA. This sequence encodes CASSLQQNEK. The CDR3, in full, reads CASSLQQNEKLFF. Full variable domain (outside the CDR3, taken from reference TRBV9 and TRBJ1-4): DSGVTQTPKHLITATGQRVTLRCSPRSGDLSVYWYQQSLDQGLQFLIQYYNGEERAKGNILERFSAQQFPDLHSELNLSSLELGDSALYFCASSLQQNEKLFFGSGTQLSVL.

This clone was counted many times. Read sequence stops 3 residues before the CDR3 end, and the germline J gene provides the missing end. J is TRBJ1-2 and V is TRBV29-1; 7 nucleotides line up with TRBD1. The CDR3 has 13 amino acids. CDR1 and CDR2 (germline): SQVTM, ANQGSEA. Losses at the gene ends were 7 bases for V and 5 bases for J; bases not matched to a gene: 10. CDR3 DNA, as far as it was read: TGCAGCGCAGGGACAGCCCCAGATTATGGC. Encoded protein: CSAGTAPDYG. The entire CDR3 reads CSAGTAPDYGYTF. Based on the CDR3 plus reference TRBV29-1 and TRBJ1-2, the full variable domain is SAVISQKPSRDICQRGTSLTIQCQVDSQVTMMFWYRQQPGQSLTLIATANQGSEATYESGFVIDKFPISRPNLTFSTLTVSNMSPEDSSIYLCSAGTAPDYGYTFGSGTRLTVV.

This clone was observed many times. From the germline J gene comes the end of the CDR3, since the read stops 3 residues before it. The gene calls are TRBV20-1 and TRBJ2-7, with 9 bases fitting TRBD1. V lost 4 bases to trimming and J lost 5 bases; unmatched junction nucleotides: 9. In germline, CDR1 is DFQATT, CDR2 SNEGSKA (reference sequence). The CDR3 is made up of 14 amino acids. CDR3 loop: CSATDRGFYNEQYF. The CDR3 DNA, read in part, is TGCAGTGCTACGGACAGGGGTTTTTACAACGAG.

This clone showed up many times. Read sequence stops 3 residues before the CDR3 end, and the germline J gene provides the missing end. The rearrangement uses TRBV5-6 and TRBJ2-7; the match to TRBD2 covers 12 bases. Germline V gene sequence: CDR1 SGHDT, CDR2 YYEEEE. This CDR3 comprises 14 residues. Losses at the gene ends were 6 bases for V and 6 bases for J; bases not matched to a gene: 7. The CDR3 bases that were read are TGTGCCAGCAAAGTGGGACTAGCGGGTACCGAG. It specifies CASKVGLAGTE. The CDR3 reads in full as CASKVGLAGTEQYF.

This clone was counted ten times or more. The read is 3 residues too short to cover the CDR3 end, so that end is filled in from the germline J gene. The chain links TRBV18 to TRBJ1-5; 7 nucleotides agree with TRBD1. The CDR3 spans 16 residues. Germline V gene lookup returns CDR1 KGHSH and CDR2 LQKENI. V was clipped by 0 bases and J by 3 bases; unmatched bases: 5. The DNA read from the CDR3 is TGTGCCAGCTCACCACCGAACAGGGGTGACAATCAGCCC. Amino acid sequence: CASSPPNRGDNQP. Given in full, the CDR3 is CASSPPNRGDNQPQHF.

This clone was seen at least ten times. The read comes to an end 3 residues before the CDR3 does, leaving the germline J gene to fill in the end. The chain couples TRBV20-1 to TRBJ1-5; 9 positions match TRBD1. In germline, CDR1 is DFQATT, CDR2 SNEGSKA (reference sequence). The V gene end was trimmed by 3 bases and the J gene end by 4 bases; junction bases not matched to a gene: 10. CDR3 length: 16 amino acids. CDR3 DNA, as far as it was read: TGCAGTGCTAGGGTTATACAGGGGGCGGAAAATCAGCCC. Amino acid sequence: CSARVIQGAENQP. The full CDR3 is CSARVIQGAENQPQHF.

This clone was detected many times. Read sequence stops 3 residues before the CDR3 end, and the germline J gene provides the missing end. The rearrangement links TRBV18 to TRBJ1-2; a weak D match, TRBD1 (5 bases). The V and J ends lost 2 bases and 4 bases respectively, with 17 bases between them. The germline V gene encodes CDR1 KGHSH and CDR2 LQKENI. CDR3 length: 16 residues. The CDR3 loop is CASSPSGFPTGYGYTF. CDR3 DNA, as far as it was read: TGTGCCAGCTCACCATCAGGGTTCCCAACTGGCTATGGC. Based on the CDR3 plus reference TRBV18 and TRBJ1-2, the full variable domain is NAGVMQNPRHLVRRRGQEARLRCSPMKGHSHVYWYRQLPEEGLKFMVYLQKENIIDESGMPKERFSAEFPKEGPSILRIQQVVRGDSAAYFCASSPSGFPTGYGYTFGSGTRLTVV.

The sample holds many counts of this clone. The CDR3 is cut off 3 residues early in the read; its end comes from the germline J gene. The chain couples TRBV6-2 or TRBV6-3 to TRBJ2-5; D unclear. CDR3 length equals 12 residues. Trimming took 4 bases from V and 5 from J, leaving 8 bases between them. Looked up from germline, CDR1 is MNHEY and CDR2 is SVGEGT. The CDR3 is CASSSVGETQYF. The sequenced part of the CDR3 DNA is TGTGCCAGCAGTTCTGTTGGCGAGACC.

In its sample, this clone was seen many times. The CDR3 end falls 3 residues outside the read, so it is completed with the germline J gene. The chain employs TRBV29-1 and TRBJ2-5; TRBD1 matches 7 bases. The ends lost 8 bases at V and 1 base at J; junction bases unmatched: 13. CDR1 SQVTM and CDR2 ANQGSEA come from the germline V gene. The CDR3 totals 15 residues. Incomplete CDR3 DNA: TGCAGCACCTGGGGGTTTGCAGGGGGCCAAGAGACC. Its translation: CSTWGFAGGQET. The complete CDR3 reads CSTWGFAGGQETQYF.

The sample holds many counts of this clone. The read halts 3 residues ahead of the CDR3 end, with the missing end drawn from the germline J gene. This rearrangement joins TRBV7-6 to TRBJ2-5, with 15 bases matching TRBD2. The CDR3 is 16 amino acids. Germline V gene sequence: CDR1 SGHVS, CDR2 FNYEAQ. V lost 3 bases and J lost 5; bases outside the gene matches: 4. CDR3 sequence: CASSLAGTSGGETQYF. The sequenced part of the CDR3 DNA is TGTGCCAGCAGCTTGGCCGGGACTAGCGGGGGGGAGACC.

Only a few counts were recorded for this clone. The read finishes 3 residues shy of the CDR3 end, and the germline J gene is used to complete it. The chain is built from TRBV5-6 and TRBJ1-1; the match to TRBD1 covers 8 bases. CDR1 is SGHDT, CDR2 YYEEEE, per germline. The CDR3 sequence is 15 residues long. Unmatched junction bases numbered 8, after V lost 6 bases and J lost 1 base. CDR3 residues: CASTRPGTGNTEAFF. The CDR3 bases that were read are TGTGCCAGCACCCGTCCCGGGACAGGGAACACTGAA.

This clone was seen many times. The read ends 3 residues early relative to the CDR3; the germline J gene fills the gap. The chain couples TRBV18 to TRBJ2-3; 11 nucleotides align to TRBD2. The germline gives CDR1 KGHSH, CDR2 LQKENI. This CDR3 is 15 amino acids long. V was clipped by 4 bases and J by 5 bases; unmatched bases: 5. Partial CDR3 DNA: TGTGCCAGCTCACTAGCGGGGGGGCGAGAAGATACG. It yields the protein CASSLAGGREDT. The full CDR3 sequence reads CASSLAGGREDTQYF.